The 30 T cell receptor beta chains presented below share a single source sample, sequenced in a study of breast tumors, draining lymph nodes, adjacent tissues. The lymph nodes were axillary draining lymph nodes from breast cancer patients. One entry per CDR3 protein results from TCRdb running MiXCR on the multiplex PCR reads. The sample lists about 180,000 distinct CDR3 sequences; about 30% were seen once. Sequences were obtained from axillary lymph node tissue. These receptors all stem from a female donor with breast cancer. Some clones in this sample may be carry-over from other donors' samples.

About this clonotype itself: One end of the junction varies from germline; a read error may be responsible. The gene calls are TRBV4-1 and TRBJ2-7, with no clear D. The CDR3 contains 12 residues. Germline lookup yields CDR1 MGHRA and CDR2 YSYEKL. The CDR3 reads CACSQDHYEQYF. CDR3 DNA: TGCGCCTGCAGCCAGGACCACTACGAGCAGTACTTC.

This clonotype was recorded at least ten times. The J gene is TRBJ1-2, the V gene TRBV12-3 or TRBV12-4; TRBD1 is a possible D gene (5 bases). The V and J ends lost 5 bases and 4 bases respectively, with 29 bases between them. This CDR3 is built from 19 residues. The CDR3 sequence is CASSRSVTARAWVGYGYTF. Written as DNA, the CDR3 is TGTGCCAGCAGTCGTTCCGTTACTGCCAGGGCTTGGGTGGGCTATGGCTACACCTTC.

The sample holds many counts of this clonotype. In nucleotides, the CDR3 is TGTGCCAGCAGTGACCCACCCGTCCTGTTTTTT. Protein product: CASSDPPVLFF. The chain links TRBV6-4 to TRBJ1-4, with D hard to call. The germline CDR1 and CDR2 sequences are MRHNA and SNTAGT. Trimming shortened V by 2 bases and J by 14 bases, and 9 bases separated the two germline ends. The CDR3 spans 11 residues.

This clonotype was observed at least ten times. The gene calls are TRBV4-1 and TRBJ1-2; D is unclear. The CDR3 runs to 11 residues. Trimming removed 0 bases at V and 7 bases at J, with 3 bases between. Germline CDR1 and CDR2: MGHRA and YSYEKL. DNA of the CDR3: TGCGCCAGCAGCCAAGATAGTGGCTACACCTTC. It yields the protein CASSQDSGYTF.

This clonotype appeared a single time. A single base separates this from a much larger clone, so it may be a read error. The chain recombines TRBV5-1 with TRBJ2-5; D may match TRBD1 or TRBD2 (6 bases each). Germline lookup yields CDR1 SGHRS and CDR2 YFSETQ. The CDR3 totals 13 residues. The CDR3: CASGLGGKETQYF. Here the CDR3 DNA reads TGCGCCAGCGGCTTAGGGGGGAAAGAGACCCAGTACTTC.

Remarks on this clonotype: One end of the junction varies from germline; a read error may be responsible. The J gene is TRBJ1-2, the V gene TRBV2; tentative D call: TRBD1 (5 bases). The CDR3 covers 14 residues. Germline CDR1 and CDR2: SNHLY and FYNNEI. The DNA for the CDR3 is TGTGCCAGCAGTGTAGATCGGGACGGGCATGGCCACACCTTC. Translating gives CASSVDRDGHGHTF.

V and J are TRBV29-1 and TRBJ2-7, with 11 bases lining up with TRBD2. This CDR3 region has 15 residues. The germline V gene has CDR1 SQVTM and CDR2 ANQGSEA. V shed 1 base, J shed 0 bases, and the junction held 2 bases outside the gene matches. The CDR3, as DNA: TGCAGCGTTGAAGTAGCGGGAGGGAACTCCTACGAGCAGTACTTC. Translation gives CSVEVAGGNSYEQYF.

This clonotype was seen many times. The rearrangement links TRBV18 to TRBJ2-7; D remains ambiguous. This CDR3 contains 13 residues. V lost 2 bases and J lost 4, with 9 bases in between. CDR1 and CDR2 from the germline V gene are KGHSH and LQKENI. CDR3 DNA: TGTGCCAGCTCACCAGCCCCTCTGTACGAGCAGTACTTC. It translates to CASSPAPLYEQYF.

About this clonotype itself: One end of the junction varies from germline; a read error may be responsible. The gene calls are TRBV11-3 and TRBJ1-6; D remains unclear. Germline V lookup: CDR1 SGHNT, CDR2 YENEEA. This CDR3 comprises 14 residues. The CDR3 nucleotides read TGTGCCGGCAGCCGATGGGATAGGCCCGAGTCCCTCCACTTT. It encodes CAGSRWDRPESLHF.

The table lists this clonotype with many counts. V gene TRBV7-9 combines with J gene TRBJ1-6; no definite D call. Germline assignment: CDR1 SEHNR and CDR2 FQNEAQ (reference sequence). V was clipped by 5 bases and J by 8 bases, with 13 bases between them. The CDR3 extends over 14 amino acids. This CDR3 is CASSQRSGDSPLHF. The CDR3 nucleotides are TGTGCCAGCAGCCAAAGGAGCGGAGATTCACCCCTCCACTTT.

The chain combines TRBV20-1 with TRBJ2-1; D unclear. The germline gives CDR1 DFQATT, CDR2 SNEGSKA (reference sequence). This CDR3 is 13 amino acids long. The V and J ends lost 0 bases and 5 bases respectively, with 8 bases between them. CDR3 protein: CSARDLADNEQFF. CDR3 nucleotides: TGCAGTGCTAGAGATCTTGCGGACAATGAGCAGTTCTTC.

Regarding this clonotype: The conserved final phenylalanine or tryptophan is absent from the CDR3, which likely points to a read error. The genes are TRBV20-1 and TRBJ2-5; 11 bases are a match to TRBD2. The length of the CDR3 is 15 residues. Germline CDR1 is DFQATT and CDR2 is SNEGSKA (reference sequence). The CDR3 coding sequence is TGCGGTGCTAGAGATCTAGCGGGAGGCGGGGAGACCCAGTACCTC. Its protein is CGARDLAGGGETQYL.

This clonotype was counted many times. This chain uses TRBV7-9 with TRBJ1-3, with 10 nucleotides matching TRBD1. The germline V gene encodes CDR1 SEHNR and CDR2 FQNEAQ (reference sequence). J gave up 0 bases and V 5 bases, and 10 bases lay outside the gene matches. This CDR3 spans 18 amino acids. CDR3 amino acids: CASSNRDRGLSSGNTIYF. The CDR3 bases are TGTGCCAGCAGCAACCGGGACAGGGGACTTTCCTCTGGAAACACCATATATTTT.

In its sample, this clonotype was seen many times. The V call is TRBV7-9, the J call TRBJ2-3; D is unclear. CDR3 length: 13 amino acids. From germline, CDR1 is SEHNR and CDR2 FQNEAQ (reference sequence). The V end was cut by 4 bases, the J end by 6 bases, with 11 bases between. CDR3 sequence (DNA): TGTGCCAGCAGCTCGGACCCCTCCGATACGCAGTATTTT. Translating it yields CASSSDPSDTQYF.

This clonotype has ten or more counts. This chain joins TRBV20-1 and TRBJ2-7; 9 bases are shared with TRBD1. The CDR3 covers 15 residues. Trimming at V came to 0 bases and at J to 7 bases, leaving 10 bases not matched to a gene. In germline, CDR1 is DFQATT, CDR2 SNEGSKA (reference sequence). CDR3 sequence (DNA): TGCAGTGCTAGAGATCGTGAGGGGGGGACAGGGGAGCAGTACTTC. Protein sequence: CSARDREGGTGEQYF.

This clonotype has at least ten counts. The rearrangement uses TRBV7-8 and TRBJ1-4; D might be TRBD1 (6 bases). The CDR3 is 16 residues long. Germline V gene sequence: CDR1 SGHVS, CDR2 FQNEAQ. Trimming removed 4 bases from V and 3 bases from J, with 15 bases in between. The chain's CDR3 is CASSSDRGPPNEKLFF. CDR3 nucleotides: TGTGCCAGCAGCTCGGACAGAGGGCCGCCTAATGAAAAACTGTTTTTT.

The V and J genes are TRBV7-9 and TRBJ1-6; TRBD1 might be the D (6 bases). The germline CDR1 and CDR2 sequences are SEHNR and FQNEAQ (reference sequence). The CDR3 extends over 15 amino acids. The V end was cut by 5 bases, the J end by 7 bases, with 15 bases between. In DNA, the CDR3 is TGTGCCAGCAGCCCGCCGGGACACCCAAATTCACCCCTCCACTTT. It codes for CASSPPGHPNSPLHF.

This clonotype was observed many times. V usage is TRBV9 and J usage is TRBJ2-1; 13 nucleotides align to TRBD2. The V gene's germline CDR1 is SGDLS and CDR2 YYNGEE. This CDR3 region has 13 residues. Germline trimming cut 3 bases from V and 12 bases from J; bases unmatched to any gene: 3. The CDR3 DNA reads TGTGCCAGCAGCGAGGGGACTAGCGGGACGCAGTTCTTC. This translates into CASSEGTSGTQFF.

This clonotype was observed many times. This chain joins TRBV11-2 and TRBJ1-2; D might be TRBD1 (5 bases). The germline CDR1 and CDR2 sequences are SGHAT and FQNNGV. This CDR3 has 12 amino acids. Trimming pared 8 bases from V and 5 bases from J, leaving 12 bases between. CDR3 DNA sequence: TGTGCCAGCTCCCAGGGAACTTATGGCTACACCTTC. Encoded protein: CASSQGTYGYTF. Supplemented by reference TRBV11-2 and TRBJ1-2, the full variable domain reads EAGVAQSPRYKIIEKRQSVAFWCNPISGHATLYWYQQILGQGPKLLIQFQNNGVVDDSQLPKDRFSAERLKGVDSTLKIQPAKLEDSAVYLCASSQGTYGYTFGSGTRLTVV.

This clonotype has ten or more counts. This chain's CDR3 is CASSLATGLAHNSPLHF. The CDR3 nucleotides are TGTGCCAGCAGCTTAGCGACTGGGCTTGCCCATAATTCACCCCTCCACTTT. The rearrangement joins TRBV7-9 to TRBJ1-6; D is undetermined. The CDR3 has 17 residues. Germline V gives CDR1 SEHNR, CDR2 FQNEAQ (reference sequence). V lost 0 bases and J 5 bases, leaving 14 bases between the germline ends.

This clonotype was found many times. This clone may be a read error of a much larger clone one base away. This rearrangement joins TRBV12-3 or TRBV12-4 to TRBJ2-1; D not resolved. V lost 4 bases and J lost 8, with 6 bases in between. The CDR3 extends over 11 amino acids. The CDR3 sequence: CASSYRDEQFF. The CDR3 coding sequence is TGTGCCAGCAGTTATCGGGATGAGCAGTTCTTC.

Remarks on this clonotype: A much bigger clone sits one base away, suggesting this may be a read error. V is TRBV7-9 and J is TRBJ1-2; 8 bases fit TRBD1. The CDR3 is made up of 15 amino acids. CDR1 SEHNR and CDR2 FQNEAQ come from the germline V gene (reference sequence). This CDR3 reads CASSTTGADHYGYPF. CDR3 coding DNA: TGTGCCAGCAGTACGACAGGGGCCGACCACTATGGCTACCCCTTC. Filled out from reference TRBV7-9 and TRBJ1-2, the complete variable domain reads DTGVSQNPRHKITKRGQNVTFRCDPISEHNRLYWYRQTLGQGPEFLTYFQNEAQLEKSRLLSDRFSAERPKGSFSTLEIQRTEQGDSAMYLCASSTTGADHYGYPFGSGTRLTVV.

V and J are TRBV30 and TRBJ2-5; TRBD1 agrees at 9 bases. The CDR3 runs 15 residues. V was clipped by 0 bases and J by 7 bases; unmatched bases: 9. Germline V lookup: CDR1 GTSNPN, CDR2 SVGIG (reference sequence). The DNA for the CDR3 is TGTGCCTGGAGTGTCGGAGGACAGGGGAAAGCGACCCAGTACTTC. Amino acid sequence: CAWSVGGQGKATQYF.

This clonotype was detected many times. The chain uses TRBV9 and TRBJ2-1; TRBD2 agrees at 10 bases. In germline, CDR1 is SGDLS, CDR2 YYNGEE. Trimming at V came to 0 bases and at J to 8 bases, leaving 8 bases not matched to a gene. CDR3 length: 16 residues. The CDR3 loop is CASSVEMGLARYEQFF. CDR3 in DNA: TGTGCCAGCAGCGTAGAGATGGGACTAGCGAGGTATGAGCAGTTCTTC.

This clonotype was observed many times. This sequence joins TRBV6-2 or TRBV6-3 and TRBJ1-4; D is perhaps TRBD1 (6 bases). Trimming took 6 bases from V and 8 from J, leaving 16 bases between them. This CDR3 spans 14 amino acids. The germline V gene has CDR1 MNHEY and CDR2 SVGEGT. The CDR3 DNA reads as TGTGCCAGCAGAGACACAGGGATGGAAGAAAAACTGTTTTTT. Its protein product is CASRDTGMEEKLFF.

The V gene is TRBV19, the J gene TRBJ2-2, with 9 bases identical to TRBD1. CDR3 size: 15 residues. The junction had 4 bases not matched to a gene; V was cut back by 4 bases and J by 4 bases. Germline V lookup: CDR1 LNHDA, CDR2 SQIVND (reference sequence). The CDR3 reads CASSNRDRVTGELFF. CDR3 bases: TGTGCCAGTAGTAACCGGGACAGGGTCACCGGGGAGCTGTTTTTT.

V gene TRBV18 combines with J gene TRBJ2-3, with 12 bases matching TRBD1. The V and J ends lost 3 bases and 6 bases, in that order; junction bases with no gene match: 1. This CDR3 has 14 amino acids. CDR1 is KGHSH and CDR2 is LQKENI in the germline V gene. The CDR3 nucleotides read TGTGCCAGCTCACCGGGACAGGGGGCGGATACGCAGTATTTT. Its protein is CASSPGQGADTQYF.

There are many counts of this clonotype. The rearrangement uses TRBV10-3 and TRBJ1-6; D perhaps matches TRBD1 (5 bases). Germline-derived CDR1 and CDR2 are ENHRY and SYGVKD. Trimming cost V 3 bases and J 9 bases, with 15 bases left between them. The CDR3 covers 15 residues. The CDR3 nucleotides are TGTGCCATCAGTGACCCGGACATCGCGGGTTCACCCCTCCACTTT. Translated, it gives CAISDPDIAGSPLHF.

To note about this clonotype: The germline gene is not matched at one end of the junction; a read error may be the cause. This rearrangement joins TRBV19 to TRBJ1-6, with D perhaps TRBD1 (6 bases). This CDR3 is 15 amino acids long. Germline loops: CDR1 LNHDA, CDR2 SQIVND (reference sequence). CDR3 region: CASSHLGRGNSPLHF. The DNA for the CDR3 is TGTGCCAGTAGTCACCTGGGCAGGGGTAATTCGCCCCTCCACTTT. The complete variable domain, with remaining parts taken from reference TRBV19 and TRBJ1-6, reads DGGITQSPKYLFRKEGQNVTLSCEQNLNHDAMYWYRQDPGQGLRLIYYSQIVNDFQKGDIAEGYSVSREKKESFPLTVTSAQKNPTAFYLCASSHLGRGNSPLHFGNGTRLTVT.

This clonotype has ten or more counts. The chain joins TRBV4-1 to TRBJ2-1, with TRBD1 identical over 8 bases. From germline, CDR1 is MGHRA and CDR2 YSYEKL. The CDR3 length is 16 residues. Trimming took 4 bases from V and 7 from J; bases not matched to a gene: 12. CDR3 residues: CASSPRGGQGWNEQFF. The CDR3 DNA sequence: TGCGCCAGCAGCCCCCGTGGAGGACAGGGTTGGAATGAGCAGTTCTTC.